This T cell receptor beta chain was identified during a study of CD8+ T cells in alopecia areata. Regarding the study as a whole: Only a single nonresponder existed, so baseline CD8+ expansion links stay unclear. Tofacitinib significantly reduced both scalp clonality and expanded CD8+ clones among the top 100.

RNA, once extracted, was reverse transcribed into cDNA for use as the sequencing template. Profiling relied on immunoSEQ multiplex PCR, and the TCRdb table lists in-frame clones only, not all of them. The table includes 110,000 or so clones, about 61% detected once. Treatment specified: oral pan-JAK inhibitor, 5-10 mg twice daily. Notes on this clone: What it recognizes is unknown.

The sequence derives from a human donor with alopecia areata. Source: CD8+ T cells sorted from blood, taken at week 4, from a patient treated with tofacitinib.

The DNA for the CDR3 is TGTGCCTACTCTGGGACTTCCTTCTCCTACGAGCAGTACTTC. Translating it yields CAYSGTSFSYEQYF. This chain uses TRBV30 with TRBJ2-7; perhaps TRBD2 as D (6 bases). Trimming removed 7 bases from V and 0 bases from J, with 16 bases in between. In germline, CDR1 is GTSNPN, CDR2 SVGIG (reference sequence). CDR3 length equals 14 residues. Combining the CDR3 with reference TRBV30 and TRBJ2-7 gives the whole variable domain SQTIHQWPATLVQPVGSPLSLECTVEGTSNPNLYWYRQAAGRGLQLLFYSVGIGQISSEVPQNLSASRPQDRQFILSSKKLLLSDSGFYLCAYSGTSFSYEQYFGPGTRLTVT.